This TCR beta chain was documented in a study of T cells in Graves' hyperthyroidism and ophthalmopathy. Germline CDR1 and CDR2: SEHNR and FQNEAQ (reference sequence). J lost 6 bases, V lost 5 bases, and 9 bases had no gene match. The CDR3 covers 15 residues. Diagnosis relied on clinical symptoms, serum thyroxine and TRAb, thyroid ultrasound and orbital computed tomography. This clonotype came up a few times. Amplified TCR beta CDR3 regions derived from RNA transcripts. Researchers ran a first-round RT-PCR on the TCR CDR3 using the HTBI primer set. MiXCR was run by TCRdb on the multiplex PCR reads, yielding one entry per CDR3 protein. The repertoire has 500,000 to 650,000 distinct CDR3 sequences, 46% of them found once; the top ten carry 44%.

The V and J genes are TRBV7-9 and TRBJ1-2; 10 bases line up with TRBD1. The receptor was derived from an adult woman with Graves' disease, either hyperthyroidism or ophthalmopathy (not recorded which). Sample: peripheral blood or thyroid tissue (not recorded which). CDR3 nucleotides: TGTGCCAGCAGCCACCGGGACAGGGGCCGGGATGGCTACACCTTC. Translation: CASSHRDRGRDGYTF. Filled out from reference TRBV7-9 and TRBJ1-2, the complete variable domain reads DTGVSQNPRHKITKRGQNVTFRCDPISEHNRLYWYRQTLGQGPEFLTYFQNEAQLEKSRLLSDRFSAERPKGSFSTLEIQRTEQGDSAMYLCASSHRDRGRDGYTFGSGTRLTVV.